This T cell receptor (beta chain) was sequenced in a study of T-cell memory formation after mild COVID-19. Overall study findings and caveats: Specificity for SARS-CoV-2 was not confirmed among the second-wave clones peaking on day 37. The finding that pre-infection memory included some responding clones suggested that cross-reactive memory joined. Most CD4+ clones that shrank were in CM and EM, while CD8+ ones turned up in EMRA.

This clonotype occurred many times. Its matching antigen is unknown. CDR3 length: 14 residues. After removal of 4 bases from V and 6 bases from J, the junction contained 2 bases not matched to a gene. Germline values: CDR1 SNHLY, CDR2 FYNNEI. In TCRdb, the 5' RACE reads were re-called with MiXCR into one record per CDR3 protein. This sample has tens of thousands of distinct CDR3 sequences; over 13% occur once, and the top ten carry roughly two fifths. The TCR comes from a man younger than 35 who had mild COVID-19 (a few samples of this study predate the infection). Cell type and time point are not known. What was sequenced was PBMCs or a T cell subset sorted from them (not recorded which). The chain has TRBV2 and TRBJ2-1; 11 nucleotides line up with TRBD2. For the CDR3, the DNA is TGTGCCAGCAGTGCAACTAGCGGGGGCAATGAGCAGTTCTTC. Translation: CASSATSGGNEQFF.